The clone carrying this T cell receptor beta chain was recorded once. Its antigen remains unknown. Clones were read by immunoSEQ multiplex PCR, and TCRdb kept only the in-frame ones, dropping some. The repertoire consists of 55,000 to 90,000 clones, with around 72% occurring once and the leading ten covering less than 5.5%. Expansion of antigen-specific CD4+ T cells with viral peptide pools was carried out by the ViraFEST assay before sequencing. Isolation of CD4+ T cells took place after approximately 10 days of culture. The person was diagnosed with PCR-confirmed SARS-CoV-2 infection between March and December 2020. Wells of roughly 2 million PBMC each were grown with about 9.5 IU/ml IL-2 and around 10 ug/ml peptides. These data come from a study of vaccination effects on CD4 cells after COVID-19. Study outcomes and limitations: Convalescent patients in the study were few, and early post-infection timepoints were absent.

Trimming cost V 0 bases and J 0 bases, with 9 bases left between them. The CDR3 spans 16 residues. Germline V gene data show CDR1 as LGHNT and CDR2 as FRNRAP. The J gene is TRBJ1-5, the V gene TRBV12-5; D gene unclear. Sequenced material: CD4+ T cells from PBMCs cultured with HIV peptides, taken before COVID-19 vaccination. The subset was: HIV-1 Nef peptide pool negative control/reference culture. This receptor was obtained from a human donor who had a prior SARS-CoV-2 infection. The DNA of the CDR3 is TGTGCTAGTGGTTTGGTGTACGGCGATAGCAATCAGCCCCAGCATTTT. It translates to CASGLVYGDSNQPQHF.